Each of the 14 T cell receptor beta chains below was sequenced from the same sample in a study of blood T cell repertoires in COVID-19. Method: immunoSEQ multiplex PCR; TCRdb's copy keeps in-frame clones and lacks some. Of 200,000 to 250,000 clones in the sample, roughly 90% were seen once. Sequenced sample: PBMCs or T cells enriched from blood (not recorded which). The receptors originated from a woman in her 30s who had been exposed to COVID-19.

The chain combines TRBV10-1 with TRBJ1-1, with D maybe TRBD1 (5 bases). V lost 0 bases to trimming and J lost 4 bases, with 12 bases between them. Germline values: CDR1 WNHNN, CDR2 SYGVQD (reference sequence). The CDR3 contains 15 residues. The CDR3 loop is CASSESFKGLTEAFF. Written as DNA, the CDR3 is TGCGCCAGCAGTGAGTCTTTCAAGGGACTCACTGAAGCTTTCTTT.

This clone has a single count. The chain joins TRBV14 to TRBJ2-6; D is undetermined. CDR1 is SGHDN, CDR2 FVKESK, per germline. V lost 2 bases to trimming and J lost 2 bases, with 7 bases between them. This CDR3 has 15 residues. CDR3 coding DNA: TGTGCCAGCAGCCAAAACCTAGCTGGGGCCAACGTCCTGACTTTC. This codes for CASSQNLAGANVLTF.

The CDR3 coding sequence is TGTGCCACCAGCAGAGATTGGGGACAGGTCTCTTATAGCAATCAGCCCCAGCATTTT. Amino acids: CATSRDWGQVSYSNQPQHF. V and J are TRBV15 and TRBJ1-5, with 8 bases lining up with TRBD1. Germline CDR1 is LNHNV and CDR2 is YYDKDF (reference sequence). V was pared by 0 bases and J by 0 bases, with 10 bases of the junction left unmatched. CDR3 length: 19 amino acids.

The genes are TRBV5-1 and TRBJ1-4; D is unclear. The CDR3 spans 16 residues. Germline lookup yields CDR1 SGHRS and CDR2 YFSETQ. Deletions cut 0 bases from V and 0 bases from J, with 9 bases between. The CDR3 region is CASSLGGLATNEKLFF. The DNA for the CDR3 is TGCGCCAGCAGCTTGGGCGGGCTTGCAACTAATGAAAAACTGTTTTTT.

The genes are TRBV29-1 and TRBJ2-1; TRBD1 aligns across 7 bases. V was clipped by 7 bases and J by 4 bases; unmatched bases: 4. Germline lookup yields CDR1 SQVTM and CDR2 ANQGSEA. This CDR3 has 12 residues. CDR3 in amino acids: CSAMGQYNEQFF. Written as DNA, the CDR3 is TGCAGCGCAATGGGACAGTACAATGAGCAGTTCTTC.

V is TRBV10-3 and J is TRBJ1-3; 7 nucleotides align to TRBD1. Germline lookup yields CDR1 ENHRY and CDR2 SYGVKD. The CDR3 covers 14 residues. With 7 bases clipped from V and 2 bases from J, the junction kept 5 bases outside the gene matches. CDR3 sequence reads: CAITLGGTGNTIYF. CDR3 coding DNA: TGTGCCATCACCTTAGGGGGCACTGGAAACACCATATATTTT.

The rearrangement links TRBV13 to TRBJ2-7, with D possibly TRBD2 on 5 matching bases. Deletions cut 5 bases from V and 5 bases from J, with 13 bases between. CDR1 PRHDT and CDR2 FYEKMQ come from the germline V gene (reference sequence). The length of the CDR3 is 13 residues. The DNA of the CDR3 is TGTGCCAGCAGCCACCGGGGATCCCACGAGCAGTACTTC. It specifies CASSHRGSHEQYF.

The V gene is TRBV12-5, the J gene TRBJ2-1, with TRBD1 identical over 7 bases. CDR1 and CDR2 (germline): LGHNT, FRNRAP. The V gene end was trimmed by 2 bases and the J gene end by 3 bases; junction bases not matched to a gene: 7. CDR3 length: 16 residues. CDR3 DNA sequence: TGTGCTAGTGGTTTGTCTGGGACAGCTTTCTACAATGAGCAGTTCTTC. Its translation is CASGLSGTAFYNEQFF.

The CDR3 DNA sequence: TGCAGCGTTGAACTCAGCTCCTACAATGAGCAGTTCTTC. Its translation: CSVELSSYNEQFF. The genes are TRBV29-1 and TRBJ2-1; D is unclear. The germline V and J ends were trimmed by 2 bases and 0 bases, with 5 bases remaining between them. Germline V gene data show CDR1 as SQVTM and CDR2 as ANQGSEA. CDR3 length equals 13 residues.

The chain uses TRBV25-1 and TRBJ2-7; 7 bases are a match to TRBD1. Germline V lookup: CDR1 MGHDK, CDR2 SYGVNS. The CDR3 has 14 residues. Germline trimming cut 6 bases from V and 1 base from J; bases unmatched to any gene: 6. CDR3 coding DNA: TGTGCCAGCAGCCCGGCGGACAGGTCCTACGAGCAGTACTTC. Translated: CASSPADRSYEQYF.

DNA of the CDR3: TGCGCCAGCAGCTTGGCCGGGGCAACTAATGAAAAACTGTTTTTT. It translates to CASSLAGATNEKLFF. The chain links TRBV5-1 to TRBJ1-4, with unresolved D. Germline V lookup: CDR1 SGHRS, CDR2 YFSETQ. The CDR3 is 15 amino acids. Trimming took off 0 bases at V and 0 bases at J, with 6 bases between the two ends.

The chain has TRBV4-1 and TRBJ1-5, with 12 bases identical to TRBD1. Trimming cost V 0 bases and J 5 bases; bases outside gene matches: 8. The V gene's germline CDR1 is MGHRA and CDR2 YSYEKL. This CDR3 has 18 amino acids. DNA of the CDR3: TGCGCCAGCAGCCAAGAAGGCGGGACAGGGGGCGGTCATCAGCCCCAGCATTTT. This gives the protein CASSQEGGTGGGHQPQHF.

In its sample, this clone was seen once. This sequence joins TRBV5-1 and TRBJ2-7, with 7 bases identical to TRBD1. V shed 0 bases, J shed 1 base, and the junction held 1 base outside the gene matches. The CDR3 extends over 14 amino acids. CDR1 is SGHRS, CDR2 YFSETQ, per germline. The CDR3 loop is CASSLDRGSYEQYF. The CDR3 DNA follows: TGCGCCAGCAGCTTGGACAGGGGTTCCTACGAGCAGTACTTC.

This clone has a single count. The rearrangement joins TRBV6-5 to TRBJ2-7; D call uncertain. Germline CDR1 is MNHEY and CDR2 is SVGAGI. Trimming cost V 2 bases and J 0 bases, with 11 bases left between them. The CDR3 runs to 15 residues. CDR3 sequence reads: CASSYTPSSSYEQYF. DNA of the CDR3: TGTGCCAGCAGTTACACGCCGTCTAGCTCCTACGAGCAGTACTTC.